This entry is about one T cell receptor beta chain. This sample is drawn from a study of blood T cell repertoires in COVID-19. About the study: From the United States, Italy and Spain came samples of acute and convalescent COVID-19.

All enrollees were roughly 18 to 89 years old and from 20 to 25 US areas. Cohort 3 donors counted as recovered after two negative PCRs, clearance, or resolved symptoms. The CDR3 extends over 14 amino acids. CDR1 and CDR2 (germline): SGHKS, YYEKEE (reference sequence). V lost 5 bases and J 9 bases, leaving 20 bases between the germline ends. Original handling: Estimates of nucleated cell counts were drawn from the amplification of reference gene primers. Sequencing used immunoSEQ multiplex PCR; TCRdb keeps in-frame clones, though not all of them. The DNA gave D and trimming, while V, J and clone size come from that table. Of a few hundred thousand clones listed, about 90% were seen once; the top ten hold less than 2%.

The TCR was taken from a woman aged 25 to 39 who had recovered from COVID-19. The sequencing input was PBMCs or T cells enriched from blood (not recorded which). The chain links TRBV5-5 to TRBJ1-1; D may be TRBD1 (5 bases). CDR3 coding DNA: TGTGCCAGCAGTCGGGGCGAGTTTGGACTACAAGCTTTCTTT. Protein product: CASSRGEFGLQAFF.